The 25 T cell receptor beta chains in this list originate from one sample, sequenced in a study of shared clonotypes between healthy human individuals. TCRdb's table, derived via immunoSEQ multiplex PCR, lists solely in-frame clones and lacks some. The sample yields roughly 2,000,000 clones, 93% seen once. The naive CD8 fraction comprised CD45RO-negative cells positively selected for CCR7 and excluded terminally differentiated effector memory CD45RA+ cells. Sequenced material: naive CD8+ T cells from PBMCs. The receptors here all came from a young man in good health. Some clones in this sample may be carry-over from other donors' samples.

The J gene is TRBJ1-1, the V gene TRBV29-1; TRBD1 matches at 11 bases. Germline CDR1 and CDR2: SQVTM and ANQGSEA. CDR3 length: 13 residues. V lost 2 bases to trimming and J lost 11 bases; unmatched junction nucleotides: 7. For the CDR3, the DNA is TGCAGCGTTGAAATAGGGACAGGGGGTGAGGCTTTCTTT. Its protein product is CSVEIGTGGEAFF.

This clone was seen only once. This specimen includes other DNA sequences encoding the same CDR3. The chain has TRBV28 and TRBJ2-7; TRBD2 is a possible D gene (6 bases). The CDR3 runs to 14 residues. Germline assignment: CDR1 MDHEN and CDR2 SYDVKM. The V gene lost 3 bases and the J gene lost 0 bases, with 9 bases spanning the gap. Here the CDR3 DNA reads TGTGCCAGCAGTTTCCGGGGGAGCTCCTACGAGCAGTACTTC. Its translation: CASSFRGSSYEQYF.

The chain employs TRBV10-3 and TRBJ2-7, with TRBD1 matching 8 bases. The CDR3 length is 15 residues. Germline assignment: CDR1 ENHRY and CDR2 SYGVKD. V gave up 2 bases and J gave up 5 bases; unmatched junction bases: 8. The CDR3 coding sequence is TGTGCCATCAGTGAGCCCAGGACAGGGTCCAACGAGCAGTACTTC. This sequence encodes CAISEPRTGSNEQYF.

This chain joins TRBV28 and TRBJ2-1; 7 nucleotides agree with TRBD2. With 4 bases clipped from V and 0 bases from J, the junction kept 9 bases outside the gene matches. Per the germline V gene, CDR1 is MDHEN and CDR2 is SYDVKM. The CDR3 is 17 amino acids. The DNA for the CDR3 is TGTGCCAGCAGTTCCCCCCCTAGCGGCGGCTCCTACAATGAGCAGTTCTTC. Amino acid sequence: CASSSPPSGGSYNEQFF.

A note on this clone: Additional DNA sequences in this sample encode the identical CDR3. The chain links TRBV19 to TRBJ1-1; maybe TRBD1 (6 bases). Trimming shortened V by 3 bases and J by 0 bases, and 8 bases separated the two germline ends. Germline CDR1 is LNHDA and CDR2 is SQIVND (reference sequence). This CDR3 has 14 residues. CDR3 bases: TGTGCCAGTAGTATGGGGGGGCTGAACACTGAAGCTTTCTTT. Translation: CASSMGGLNTEAFF.

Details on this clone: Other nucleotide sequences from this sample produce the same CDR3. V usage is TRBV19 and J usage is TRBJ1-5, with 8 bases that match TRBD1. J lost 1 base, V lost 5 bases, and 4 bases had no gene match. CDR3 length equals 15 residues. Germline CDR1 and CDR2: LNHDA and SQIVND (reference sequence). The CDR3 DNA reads TGTGCCAGTAGTGGGACAGGTTACAGCAATCAGCCCCAGCATTTT. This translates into CASSGTGYSNQPQHF.

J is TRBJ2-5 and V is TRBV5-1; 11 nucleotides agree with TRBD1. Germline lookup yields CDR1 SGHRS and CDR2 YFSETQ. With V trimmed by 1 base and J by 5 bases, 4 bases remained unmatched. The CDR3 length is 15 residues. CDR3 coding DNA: TGCGCCAGCAGCTTGCAAGGACAGGGGGCGGAGACCCAGTACTTC. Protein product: CASSLQGQGAETQYF.

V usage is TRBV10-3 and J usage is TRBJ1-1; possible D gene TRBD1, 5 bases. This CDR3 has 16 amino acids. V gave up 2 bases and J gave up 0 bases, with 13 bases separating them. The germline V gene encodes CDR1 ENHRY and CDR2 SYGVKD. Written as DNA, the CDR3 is TGTGCCATCAGTGAGGTGGAGGGGAGGTTGAACACTGAAGCTTTCTTT. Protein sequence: CAISEVEGRLNTEAFF.

The CDR3 is CASSTRQGSSTDTQYF. The CDR3, as DNA: TGTGCCAGCAGCACAAGACAGGGTTCTAGCACAGATACGCAGTATTTT. This chain links TRBV7-9 with TRBJ2-3; TRBD1 agrees at 7 bases. The germline CDR1 and CDR2 sequences are SEHNR and FQNEAQ (reference sequence). Germline trimming cut 5 bases from V and 0 bases from J; bases unmatched to any gene: 8. The CDR3 consists of 16 residues.

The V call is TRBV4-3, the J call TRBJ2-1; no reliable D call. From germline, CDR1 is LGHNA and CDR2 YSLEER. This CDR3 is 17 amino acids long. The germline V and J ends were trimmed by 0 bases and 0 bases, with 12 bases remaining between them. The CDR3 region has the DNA TGCGCCAGCAGCCAAGATCGCCTGGATAGCTCCTACAATGAGCAGTTCTTC. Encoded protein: CASSQDRLDSSYNEQFF.

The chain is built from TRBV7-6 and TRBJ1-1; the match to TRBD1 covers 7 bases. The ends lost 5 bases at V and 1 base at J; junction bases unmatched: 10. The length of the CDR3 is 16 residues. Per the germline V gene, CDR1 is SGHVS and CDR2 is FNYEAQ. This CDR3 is CASSPVAGGKNTEAFF. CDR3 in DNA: TGTGCCAGCAGCCCAGTCGCAGGGGGGAAGAACACTGAAGCTTTCTTT.

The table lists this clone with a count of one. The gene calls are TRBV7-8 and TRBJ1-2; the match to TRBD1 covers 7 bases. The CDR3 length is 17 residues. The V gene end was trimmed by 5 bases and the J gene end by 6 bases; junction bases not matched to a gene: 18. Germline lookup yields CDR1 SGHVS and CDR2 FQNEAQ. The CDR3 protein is CASSLDRDSVYADGYTF. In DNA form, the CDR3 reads TGTGCCAGCAGCCTAGACCGGGACAGCGTCTATGCAGATGGCTACACCTTC.

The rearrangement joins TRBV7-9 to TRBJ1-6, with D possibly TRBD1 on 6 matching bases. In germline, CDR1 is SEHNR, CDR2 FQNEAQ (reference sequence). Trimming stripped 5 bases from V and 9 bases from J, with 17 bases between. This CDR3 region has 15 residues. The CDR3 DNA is TGTGCCAGCAGCGCTCTCACAGGGCCTGGTTCACCCCTCCACTTT. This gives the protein CASSALTGPGSPLHF.

The CDR3 DNA is TGTGCCAGCAGTCAACTTATCATCACAGATACGCAGTATTTT. Its translation is CASSQLIITDTQYF. The rearrangement uses TRBV6-5 and TRBJ2-3; no clear D. CDR3 length equals 14 residues. The germline V gene encodes CDR1 MNHEY and CDR2 SVGAGI. Trimming stripped 5 bases from V and 2 bases from J, with 11 bases between.

The CDR3 DNA sequence: TGTGCCAGCAGTCCTAGGGACTCCTGGGAGACCCAGTACTTC. Protein: CASSPRDSWETQYF. The chain couples TRBV4-2 to TRBJ2-5; the D gene is possibly TRBD2 (6 bases). The ends were cut back, 6 bases at V and 5 bases at J, with 16 bases in the middle. This CDR3 comprises 14 residues. Germline values: CDR1 LGHNA, CDR2 YNFKEQ.

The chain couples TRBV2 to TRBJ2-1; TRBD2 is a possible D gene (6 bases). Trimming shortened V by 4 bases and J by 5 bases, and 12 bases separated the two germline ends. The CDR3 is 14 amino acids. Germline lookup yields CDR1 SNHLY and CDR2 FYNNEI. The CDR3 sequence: CASSVGLANNEQFF. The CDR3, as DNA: TGTGCCAGCAGTGTTGGCCTAGCGAACAATGAGCAGTTCTTC.

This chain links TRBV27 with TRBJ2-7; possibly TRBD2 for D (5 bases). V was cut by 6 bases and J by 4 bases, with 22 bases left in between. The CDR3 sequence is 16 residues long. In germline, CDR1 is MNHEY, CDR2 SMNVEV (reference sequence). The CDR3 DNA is TGTGCCAGCAGCATCTCACACGGGGTTCGTGGGTACGAGCAGTACTTC. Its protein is CASSISHGVRGYEQYF.

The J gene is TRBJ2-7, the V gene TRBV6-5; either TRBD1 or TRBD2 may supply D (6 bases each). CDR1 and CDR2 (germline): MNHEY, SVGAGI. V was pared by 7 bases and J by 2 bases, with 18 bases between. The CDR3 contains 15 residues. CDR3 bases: TGTGCCAGCACCGAATGGGGGGCTGATGCCTACGAGCAGTACTTC. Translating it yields CASTEWGADAYEQYF.

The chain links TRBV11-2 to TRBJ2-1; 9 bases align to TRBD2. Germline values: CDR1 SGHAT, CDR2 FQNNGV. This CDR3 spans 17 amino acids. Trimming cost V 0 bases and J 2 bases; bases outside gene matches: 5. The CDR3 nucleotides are TGTGCCAGCAGCTTAGATGTGACTAGCGGCCCCTACAATGAGCAGTTCTTC. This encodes CASSLDVTSGPYNEQFF.

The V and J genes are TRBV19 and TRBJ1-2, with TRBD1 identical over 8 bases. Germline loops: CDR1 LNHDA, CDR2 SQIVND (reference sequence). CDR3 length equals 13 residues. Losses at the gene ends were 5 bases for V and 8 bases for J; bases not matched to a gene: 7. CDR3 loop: CASSPRTGSGYTF. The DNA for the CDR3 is TGTGCCAGTAGTCCGAGGACAGGGTCGGGCTACACCTTC.

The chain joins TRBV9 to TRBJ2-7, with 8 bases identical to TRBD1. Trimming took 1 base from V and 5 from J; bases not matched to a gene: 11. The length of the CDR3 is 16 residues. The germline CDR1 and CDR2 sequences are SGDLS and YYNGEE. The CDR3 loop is CASSVRRQGAMNEQYF. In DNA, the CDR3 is TGTGCCAGCAGCGTACGAAGGCAGGGGGCGATGAACGAGCAGTACTTC.

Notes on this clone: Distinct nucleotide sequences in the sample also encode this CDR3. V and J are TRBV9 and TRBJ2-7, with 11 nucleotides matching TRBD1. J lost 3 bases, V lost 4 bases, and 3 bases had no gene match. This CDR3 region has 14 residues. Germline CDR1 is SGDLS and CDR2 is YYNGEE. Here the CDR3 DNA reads TGTGCCAGCAGCTCAGGGACAGGGGGCTACGAGCAGTACTTC. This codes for CASSSGTGGYEQYF.

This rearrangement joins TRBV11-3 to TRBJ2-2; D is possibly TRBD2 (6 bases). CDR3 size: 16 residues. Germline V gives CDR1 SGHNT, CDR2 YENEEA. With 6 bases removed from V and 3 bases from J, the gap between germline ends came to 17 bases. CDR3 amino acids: CASSTRASGDTGELFF. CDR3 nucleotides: TGTGCCAGCAGTACCAGGGCGTCGGGAGACACCGGGGAGCTGTTTTTT.

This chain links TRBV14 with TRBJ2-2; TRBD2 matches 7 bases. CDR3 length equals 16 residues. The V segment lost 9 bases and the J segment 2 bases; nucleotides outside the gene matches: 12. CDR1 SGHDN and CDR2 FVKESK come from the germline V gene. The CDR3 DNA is TGTGCCAGATGGGTGGGGCAGCGGGGTAACACCGGGGAGCTGTTTTTT. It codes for CARWVGQRGNTGELFF.

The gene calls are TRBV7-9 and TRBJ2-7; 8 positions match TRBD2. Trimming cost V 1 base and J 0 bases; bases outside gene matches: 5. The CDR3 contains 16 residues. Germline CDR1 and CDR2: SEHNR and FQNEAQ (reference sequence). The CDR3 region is CASSLVAGGSSYEQYF. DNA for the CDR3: TGTGCCAGCAGCTTAGTGGCGGGAGGTTCCTCCTACGAGCAGTACTTC.